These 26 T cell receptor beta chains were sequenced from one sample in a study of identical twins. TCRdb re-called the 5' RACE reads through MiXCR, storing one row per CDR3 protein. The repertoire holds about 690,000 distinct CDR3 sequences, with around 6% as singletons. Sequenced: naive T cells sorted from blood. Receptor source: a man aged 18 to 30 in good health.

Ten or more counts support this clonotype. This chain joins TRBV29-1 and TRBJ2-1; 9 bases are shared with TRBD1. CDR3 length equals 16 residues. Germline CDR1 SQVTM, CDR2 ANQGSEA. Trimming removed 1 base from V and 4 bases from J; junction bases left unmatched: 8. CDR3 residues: CSVEGPGTGTYNEQFF. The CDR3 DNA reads TGCAGCGTTGAAGGCCCCGGGACAGGGACTTACAATGAGCAGTTCTTC.

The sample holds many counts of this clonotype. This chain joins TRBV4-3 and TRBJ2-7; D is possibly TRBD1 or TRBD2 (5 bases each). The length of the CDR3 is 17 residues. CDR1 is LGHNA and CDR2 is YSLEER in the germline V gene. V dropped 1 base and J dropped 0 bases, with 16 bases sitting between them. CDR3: CASSQGPLRDVSYEQYF. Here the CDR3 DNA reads TGCGCCAGCAGCCAAGGCCCCCTCCGGGACGTCTCCTACGAGCAGTACTTC.

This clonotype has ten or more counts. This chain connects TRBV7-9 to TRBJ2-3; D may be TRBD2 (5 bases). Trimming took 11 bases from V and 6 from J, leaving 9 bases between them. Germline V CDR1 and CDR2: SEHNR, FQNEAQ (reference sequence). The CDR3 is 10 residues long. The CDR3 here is CASGSDTQYF. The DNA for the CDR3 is TGTGCCTCGGGATCCGATACGCAGTATTTT.

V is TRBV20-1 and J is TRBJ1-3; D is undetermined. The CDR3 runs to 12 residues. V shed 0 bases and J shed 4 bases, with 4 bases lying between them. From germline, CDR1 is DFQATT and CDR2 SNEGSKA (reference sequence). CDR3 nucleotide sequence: TGCAGTGCTAGAGATGACGGAAACACCATATATTTT. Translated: CSARDDGNTIYF.

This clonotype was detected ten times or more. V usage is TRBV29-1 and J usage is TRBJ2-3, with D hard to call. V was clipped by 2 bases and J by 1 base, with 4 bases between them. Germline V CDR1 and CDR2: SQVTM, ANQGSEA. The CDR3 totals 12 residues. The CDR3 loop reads CSVETGTDTQYF. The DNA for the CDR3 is TGCAGCGTTGAAACAGGCACAGATACGCAGTATTTT.

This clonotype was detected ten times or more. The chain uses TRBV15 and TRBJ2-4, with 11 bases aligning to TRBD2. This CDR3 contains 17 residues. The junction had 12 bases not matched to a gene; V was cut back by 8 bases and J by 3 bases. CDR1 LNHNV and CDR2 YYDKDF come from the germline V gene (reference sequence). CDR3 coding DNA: TGTGCCACCCGGAGGACTAGCGGGTTCGGAGGCAAAAACATTCAGTACTTC. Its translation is CATRRTSGFGGKNIQYF. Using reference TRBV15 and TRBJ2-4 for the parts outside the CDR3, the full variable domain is DAMVIQNPRYQVTQFGKPVTLSCSQTLNHNVMYWYQQKSSQAPKLLFHYYDKDFNNEADTPDNFQSRRPNTSFCFLDIRSPGLGDTAMYLCATRRTSGFGGKNIQYFGAGTRLSVL.

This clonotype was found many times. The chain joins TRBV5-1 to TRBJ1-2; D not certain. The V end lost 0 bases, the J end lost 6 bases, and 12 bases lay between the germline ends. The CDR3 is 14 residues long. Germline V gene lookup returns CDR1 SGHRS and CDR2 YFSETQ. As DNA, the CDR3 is TGCGCCAGCAGCTTGGCGGGCGGCCACCATGGCTACACCTTC. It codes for CASSLAGGHHGYTF.

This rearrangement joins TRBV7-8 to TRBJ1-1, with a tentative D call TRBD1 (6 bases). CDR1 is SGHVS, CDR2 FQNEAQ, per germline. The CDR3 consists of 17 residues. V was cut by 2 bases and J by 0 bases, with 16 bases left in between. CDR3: CASSLTGRTAMNTEAFF. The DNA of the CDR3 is TGTGCCAGCAGCTTAACCGGAAGGACAGCCATGAACACTGAAGCTTTCTTT.

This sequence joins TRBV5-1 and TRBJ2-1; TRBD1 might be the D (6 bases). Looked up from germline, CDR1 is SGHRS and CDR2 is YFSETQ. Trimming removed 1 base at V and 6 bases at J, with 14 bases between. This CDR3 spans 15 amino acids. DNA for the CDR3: TGCGCCAGCAGCTTGACTATGGGGGCGCCCAATGAGCAGTTCTTC. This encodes CASSLTMGAPNEQFF. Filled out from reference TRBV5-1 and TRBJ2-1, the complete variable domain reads KAGVTQTPRYLIKTRGQQVTLSCSPISGHRSVSWYQQTPGQGLQFLFEYFSETQRNKGNFPGRFSGRQFSNSRSEMNVSTLELGDSALYLCASSLTMGAPNEQFFGPGTRLTVL.

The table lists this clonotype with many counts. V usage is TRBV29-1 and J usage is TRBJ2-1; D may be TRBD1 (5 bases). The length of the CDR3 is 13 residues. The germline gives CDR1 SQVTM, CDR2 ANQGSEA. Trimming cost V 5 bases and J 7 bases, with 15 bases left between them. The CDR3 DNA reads TGCAGCGTTCTGGGGCAGCTTGGGAATGAGCAGTTCTTC. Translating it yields CSVLGQLGNEQFF.

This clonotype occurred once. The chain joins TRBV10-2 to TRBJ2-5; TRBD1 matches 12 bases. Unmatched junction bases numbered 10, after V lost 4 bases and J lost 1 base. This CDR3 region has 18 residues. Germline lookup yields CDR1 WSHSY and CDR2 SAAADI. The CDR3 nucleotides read TGCGCCAGCAGTGGACCTACCGGGACAGGGGGCTTCCAAGAGACCCAGTACTTC. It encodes CASSGPTGTGGFQETQYF.

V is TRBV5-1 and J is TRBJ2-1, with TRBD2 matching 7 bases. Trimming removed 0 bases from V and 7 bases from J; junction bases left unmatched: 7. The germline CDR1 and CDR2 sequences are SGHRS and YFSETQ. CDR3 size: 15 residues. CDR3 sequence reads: CASSLGSSGANEQFF. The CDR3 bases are TGCGCCAGCAGCTTGGGGTCTAGCGGAGCGAATGAGCAGTTCTTC.

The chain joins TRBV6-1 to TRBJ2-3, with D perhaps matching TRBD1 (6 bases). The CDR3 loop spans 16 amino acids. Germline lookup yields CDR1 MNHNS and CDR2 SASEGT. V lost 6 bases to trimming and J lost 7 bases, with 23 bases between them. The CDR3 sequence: CASSRDRDTLLNTQYF. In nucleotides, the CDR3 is TGTGCCAGCAGCCGAGACCGGGACACCTTATTGAATACGCAGTATTTT.

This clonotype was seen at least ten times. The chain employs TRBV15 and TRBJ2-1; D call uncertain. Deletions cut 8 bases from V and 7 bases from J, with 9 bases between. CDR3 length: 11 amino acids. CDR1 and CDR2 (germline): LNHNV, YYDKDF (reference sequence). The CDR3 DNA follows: TGTGCCACCCTCAGAGGTAATGAGCAGTTCTTC. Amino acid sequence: CATLRGNEQFF.

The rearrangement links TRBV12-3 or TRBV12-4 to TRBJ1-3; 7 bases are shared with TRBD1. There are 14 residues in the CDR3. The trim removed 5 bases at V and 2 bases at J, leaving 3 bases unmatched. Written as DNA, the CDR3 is TGTGCCAGCAGTGACAGGGTGACTGGAAACACCATATATTTT. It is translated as CASSDRVTGNTIYF.

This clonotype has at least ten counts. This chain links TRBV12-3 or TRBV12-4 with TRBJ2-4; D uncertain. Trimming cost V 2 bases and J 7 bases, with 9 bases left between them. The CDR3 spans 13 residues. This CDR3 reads CASSLSSRNIQYF. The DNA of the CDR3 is TGTGCCAGCAGTTTAAGTAGCCGGAACATTCAGTACTTC.

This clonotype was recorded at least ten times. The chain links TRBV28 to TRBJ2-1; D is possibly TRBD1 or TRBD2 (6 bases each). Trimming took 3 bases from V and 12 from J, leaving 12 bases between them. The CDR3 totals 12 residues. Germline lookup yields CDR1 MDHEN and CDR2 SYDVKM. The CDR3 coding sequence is TGTGCCAGCAGTTTTGTTAAGGGGGGGCAGTTCTTC. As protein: CASSFVKGGQFF.

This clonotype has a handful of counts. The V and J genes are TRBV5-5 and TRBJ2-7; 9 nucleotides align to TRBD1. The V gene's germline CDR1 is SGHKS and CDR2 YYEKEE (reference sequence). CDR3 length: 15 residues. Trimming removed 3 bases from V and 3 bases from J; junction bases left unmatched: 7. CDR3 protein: CASSWTGTGFYEQYF. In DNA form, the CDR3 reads TGTGCCAGCAGCTGGACCGGGACAGGGTTCTACGAGCAGTACTTC.

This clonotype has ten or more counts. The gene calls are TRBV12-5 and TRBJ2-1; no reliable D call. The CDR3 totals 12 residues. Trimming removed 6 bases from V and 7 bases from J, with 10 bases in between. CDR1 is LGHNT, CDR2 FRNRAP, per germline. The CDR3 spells CASGYAENEQFF. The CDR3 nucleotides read TGTGCTAGTGGATATGCCGAAAATGAGCAGTTCTTC.

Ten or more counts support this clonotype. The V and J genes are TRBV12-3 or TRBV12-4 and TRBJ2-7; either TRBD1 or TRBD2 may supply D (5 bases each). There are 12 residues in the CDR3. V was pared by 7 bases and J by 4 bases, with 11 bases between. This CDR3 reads CASMGPSYEQYF. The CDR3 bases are TGTGCCAGCATGGGACCCTCATACGAGCAGTACTTC.

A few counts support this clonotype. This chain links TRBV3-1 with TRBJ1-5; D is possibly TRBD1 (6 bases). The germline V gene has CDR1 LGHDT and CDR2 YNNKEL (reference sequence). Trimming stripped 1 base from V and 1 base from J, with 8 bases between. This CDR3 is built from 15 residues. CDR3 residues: CASSQGGLSNQPQHF. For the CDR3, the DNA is TGTGCCAGCAGCCAAGGGGGGCTGAGCAATCAGCCCCAGCATTTT.

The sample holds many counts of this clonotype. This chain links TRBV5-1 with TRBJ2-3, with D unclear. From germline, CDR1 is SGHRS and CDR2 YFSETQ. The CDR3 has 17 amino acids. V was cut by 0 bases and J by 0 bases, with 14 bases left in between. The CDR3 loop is CASSLALEWLSTDTQYF. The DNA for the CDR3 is TGCGCCAGCAGCTTGGCCCTGGAGTGGCTCAGCACAGATACGCAGTATTTT.

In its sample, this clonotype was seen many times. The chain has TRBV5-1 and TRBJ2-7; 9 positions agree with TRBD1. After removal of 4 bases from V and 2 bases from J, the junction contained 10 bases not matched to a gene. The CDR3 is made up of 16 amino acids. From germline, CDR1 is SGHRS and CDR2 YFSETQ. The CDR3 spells CASSQAGTGSTYEQYF. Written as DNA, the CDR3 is TGCGCCAGCAGCCAGGCCGGGACAGGGAGCACCTACGAGCAGTACTTC.

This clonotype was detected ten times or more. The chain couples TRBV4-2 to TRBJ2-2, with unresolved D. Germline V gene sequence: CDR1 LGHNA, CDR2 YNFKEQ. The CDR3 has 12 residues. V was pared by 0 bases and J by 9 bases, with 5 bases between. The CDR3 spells CASSQDIRELFF. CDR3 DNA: TGTGCCAGCAGCCAAGACATCCGGGAGCTGTTTTTT.

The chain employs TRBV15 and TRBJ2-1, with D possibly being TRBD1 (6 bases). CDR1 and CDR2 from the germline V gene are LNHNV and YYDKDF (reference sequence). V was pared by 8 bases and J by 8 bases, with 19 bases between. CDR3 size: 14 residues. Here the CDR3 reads CATLNPQGRYEQFF. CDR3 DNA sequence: TGTGCCACCTTAAACCCACAGGGTCGCTATGAGCAGTTCTTC. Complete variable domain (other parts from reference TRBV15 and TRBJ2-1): DAMVIQNPRYQVTQFGKPVTLSCSQTLNHNVMYWYQQKSSQAPKLLFHYYDKDFNNEADTPDNFQSRRPNTSFCFLDIRSPGLGDTAMYLCATLNPQGRYEQFFGPGTRLTVL.

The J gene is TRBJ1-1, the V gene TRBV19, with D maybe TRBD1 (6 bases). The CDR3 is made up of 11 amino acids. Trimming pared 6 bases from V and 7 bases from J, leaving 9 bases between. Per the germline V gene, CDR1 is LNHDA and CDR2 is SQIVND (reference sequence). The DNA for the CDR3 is TGTGCCAGTAGCGCGACAGGTGAAGCTTTCTTT. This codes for CASSATGEAFF.